This TCR beta chain was captured by sequencing in a study of blood T cell repertoires in COVID-19. The CDR3 is made up of 16 amino acids. V gave up 3 bases and J gave up 6 bases; unmatched junction bases: 9. From germline, CDR1 is LNHDA and CDR2 SQIVND (reference sequence). In the original workflow: Using reference gene primer amplification, nucleated cell counts were estimated. TCRdb's table, derived via immunoSEQ multiplex PCR, lists solely in-frame clones and lacks some. The D gene and trimming were derived from the DNA, and the V and J assignments and clone size from that table. The data hold about 160,000 clones, with around nine tenths observed a single time.

The specimen was peripheral blood. The receptor's source is a woman in her seventies with COVID-19, enrolled during active disease. The chain recombines TRBV19 with TRBJ2-1; TRBD2 matches 9 bases. CDR3 region: CASSIRAGGPINEQFF. CDR3 nucleotides: TGTGCCAGTAGTATCAGGGCGGGGGGGCCCATCAATGAGCAGTTCTTC.